A selection of T cell receptor beta chains follows, all from one sample in a study of blood T cell repertoires in COVID-19. TCRdb's table, derived via immunoSEQ multiplex PCR, lists solely in-frame clones and lacks some. The sample holds roughly 240,000 clones, approximately 83% seen once. Sequencing used peripheral blood. The receptors shown here come from a woman aged 30 to 39 who had recovered from COVID-19. CDR3s include the opening cysteine and the closing phenylalanine or tryptophan. The D gene is left open where the match is weak. Expanded clones get a size class; other rows say once, few or many, or leave the size out.

V gene: TRBV5-1; D gene: NA; clone size: once; J gene: TRBJ2-2; CDR3 length: 15; CDR3 DNA: TGCGCCAGCAGTCTAAGGCAGGGAGGAGACGGGGAGCTGTTTTTT; CDR3 protein: CASSLRQGGDGELFF
V gene: TRBV6-1; D gene: TRBD1; clone size: many; J gene: TRBJ2-7; CDR3 length: 15; CDR3 DNA: TGTGCCAGCAGTGAAGTCCCGACAGGGAACTACGAGCAGTACTTC; CDR3 protein: CASSEVPTGNYEQYF
V gene: TRBV5-1; D gene: TRBD2; clone size: NA; J gene: TRBJ2-5; CDR3 length: 16; CDR3 DNA: TGCGCCAGCAGCTTGGTCGTTAGCGGGGGCCAAGAGACCCAGTACTTC; CDR3 protein: CASSLVVSGGQETQYF
V gene: TRBV6-6; D gene: TRBD1; clone size: NA; J gene: TRBJ2-5; CDR3 length: 13; CDR3 DNA: TGTGCCAGCAGTTACGACAGGGGTGAGACCCAGTACTTC; CDR3 protein: CASSYDRGETQYF
V gene: TRBV11-2; D gene: TRBD2; clone size: NA; J gene: TRBJ2-3; CDR3 length: 17; CDR3 DNA: TGTGCCAGCAGCTTAGTCGGGGGGGCCCTCAAGACAGATACGCAGTATTTT; CDR3 protein: CASSLVGGALKTDTQYF
V gene: TRBV6-6; D gene: TRBD1; clone size: NA; J gene: TRBJ2-1; CDR3 length: 16; CDR3 DNA: TGTGCCAGCAGTATGGACAGGGGGCAATGGGAGAATGAGCAGTTCTTC; CDR3 protein: CASSMDRGQWENEQFF
V gene: TRBV9; D gene: NA; clone size: NA; J gene: TRBJ1-2; CDR3 length: 12; CDR3 DNA: TGTGCCAGCAGCGCTGAGGGCTATGGCTACACCTTC; CDR3 protein: CASSAEGYGYTF
V gene: TRBV2; D gene: NA; clone size: NA; J gene: TRBJ1-1; CDR3 length: 17; CDR3 DNA: TGTGCCAGCAGTGAGATACGCTACAGGGATGGTGGGACTGAAGCTTTCTTT; CDR3 protein: CASSEIRYRDGGTEAFF
V gene: TRBV2; D gene: TRBD1; clone size: NA; J gene: TRBJ1-2; CDR3 length: 12; CDR3 DNA: TGTGCCAGCAGGGGGACAGGGGTAGGCTACACCTTC; CDR3 protein: CASRGTGVGYTF
V gene: TRBV29-1; D gene: TRBD1; clone size: NA; J gene: TRBJ2-7; CDR3 length: 14; CDR3 DNA: TGCAGCGTTGGAGGACAGGGGCCAGCCTACGAGCAGTACTTC; CDR3 protein: CSVGGQGPAYEQYF
V gene: TRBV7-2; D gene: TRBD1; clone size: NA; J gene: TRBJ1-3; CDR3 length: 13; CDR3 DNA: TGTGCCAGCAGCCAGGGGGCTGGAAACACCATATATTTT; CDR3 protein: CASSQGAGNTIYF
V gene: TRBV12-3/TRBV12-4; D gene: NA; clone size: once; J gene: TRBJ2-7; CDR3 length: 12; CDR3 DNA: TGTGCCAGCAGTTTCACTATCTACGAGCAGTACTTC; CDR3 protein: CASSFTIYEQYF
V gene: TRBV30; D gene: NA; clone size: NA; J gene: TRBJ1-1; CDR3 length: 14; CDR3 DNA: TGTGCCTGGAGTGTAACCAGGGAGGACACTGAAGCTTTCTTT; CDR3 protein: CAWSVTREDTEAFF
V gene: TRBV5-1; D gene: TRBD1; clone size: NA; J gene: TRBJ1-2; CDR3 length: 19; CDR3 DNA: TGCGCCAGCAGCTCACCCTATCCGGGACAGGGGATACCCGGAGGGGGCTACACCTTC; CDR3 protein: CASSSPYPGQGIPGGGYTF
V gene: TRBV18; D gene: TRBD1; clone size: NA; J gene: TRBJ2-7; CDR3 length: 15; CDR3 DNA: TGTGCCAGCTCACCACTAAGGACAGGGACGTACGAGCAGTACTTC; CDR3 protein: CASSPLRTGTYEQYF
V gene: TRBV7-2; D gene: NA; clone size: NA; J gene: TRBJ2-1; CDR3 length: 14; CDR3 DNA: TGTGCCAGCAGCTTAGTCCTCAGGTCCGATGAGCAGTTCTTC; CDR3 protein: CASSLVLRSDEQFF
V gene: TRBV5-1; D gene: TRBD2; clone size: NA; J gene: TRBJ2-5; CDR3 length: 15; CDR3 DNA: TGCGCCAGCAGAGCGGGGGGGTACTCCGGGGAGACCCAGTACTTC; CDR3 protein: CASRAGGYSGETQYF
V gene: TRBV19; D gene: NA; clone size: NA; J gene: TRBJ1-5; CDR3 length: 13; CDR3 DNA: TGTGCCAGTAGTAGTACAGGGCAACAGCCCCAGCATTTT; CDR3 protein: CASSSTGQQPQHF
V gene: TRBV5-1; D gene: TRBD1; clone size: NA; J gene: TRBJ2-2; CDR3 length: 15; CDR3 DNA: TGCGCCAGCAGCTTCGGACAGGCGACGACCGGGGAGCTGTTTTTT; CDR3 protein: CASSFGQATTGELFF
V gene: TRBV7-6; D gene: NA; clone size: NA; J gene: TRBJ2-3; CDR3 length: 18; CDR3 DNA: TGTGCCAGCAGCTTAGCCCCAGCGACTAGTAAGGGCACAGATACGCAGTATTTT; CDR3 protein: CASSLAPATSKGTDTQYF
V gene: TRBV2; D gene: TRBD1; clone size: NA; J gene: TRBJ1-6; CDR3 length: 14; CDR3 DNA: TGTGCCAGCAGTAAGGACAGGAATAATTCACCCCTCCACTTT; CDR3 protein: CASSKDRNNSPLHF
V gene: TRBV6-5; D gene: TRBD1; clone size: few; J gene: TRBJ1-1; CDR3 length: 14; CDR3 DNA: TGTGCCAGCACCATAGACAGGGCGAACACTGAAGCTTTCTTT; CDR3 protein: CASTIDRANTEAFF
V gene: TRBV9; D gene: TRBD2; clone size: NA; J gene: TRBJ2-1; CDR3 length: 17; CDR3 DNA: TGTGCCAGCAGCGTATCTCTCCGTAGCGGGGGGGCCTATGAGCAGTTCTTC; CDR3 protein: CASSVSLRSGGAYEQFF
V gene: TRBV4-2; D gene: NA; clone size: NA; J gene: TRBJ2-3; CDR3 length: 16; CDR3 DNA: TGTGCCAGCAGCCAACTCAATAACGGGGGGCCGAGGACGCAGTATTTT; CDR3 protein: CASSQLNNGGPRTQYF
V gene: TRBV4-2; D gene: NA; clone size: NA; J gene: TRBJ2-3; CDR3 length: 14; CDR3 DNA: TGTGCCAGCAGCCAAGAGTTGCGGGCAGATACGCAGTATTTT; CDR3 protein: CASSQELRADTQYF
V gene: TRBV7-6; D gene: NA; clone size: NA; J gene: TRBJ1-5; CDR3 length: 13; CDR3 DNA: TGTGCCAGCAGCATTAGACAGAACCAGCCCCAGCATTTT; CDR3 protein: CASSIRQNQPQHF
V gene: TRBV4-2; D gene: NA; clone size: once; J gene: TRBJ1-4; CDR3 length: 14; CDR3 DNA: TGTGCCAGCACCCGCGGGACCCTTAATGAAAAACTGTTTTTT; CDR3 protein: CASTRGTLNEKLFF
V gene: TRBV6-1; D gene: NA; clone size: NA; J gene: TRBJ2-2; CDR3 length: 14; CDR3 DNA: TGTGCCAGCAGTGATCTATGGGGGGCCGGGGAGCTGTTTTTT; CDR3 protein: CASSDLWGAGELFF
V gene: TRBV12-3/TRBV12-4; D gene: NA; clone size: NA; J gene: TRBJ1-3; CDR3 length: 13; CDR3 DNA: TGTGCCAGCAGCCGAGGGGGTGGGCGCACCATATATTTT; CDR3 protein: CASSRGGGRTIYF
V gene: TRBV6-6; D gene: NA; clone size: NA; J gene: TRBJ1-1; CDR3 length: 15; CDR3 DNA: TGTGCCAGCAGTTACGGCGCGGGGAGGTTCACTGAAGCTTTCTTT; CDR3 protein: CASSYGAGRFTEAFF
V gene: TRBV6-5; D gene: NA; clone size: NA; J gene: TRBJ2-2; CDR3 length: 13; CDR3 DNA: TGTGCCAGCAGTACTCATTACACCGGGGAGCTGTTTTTT; CDR3 protein: CASSTHYTGELFF
V gene: TRBV27; D gene: NA; clone size: NA; J gene: TRBJ1-6; CDR3 length: 14; CDR3 DNA: TGTGCCAGCAGCGGGACACCAGATGGTTCACCCCTCCACTTT; CDR3 protein: CASSGTPDGSPLHF
V gene: TRBV2; D gene: TRBD1; clone size: NA; J gene: TRBJ2-7; CDR3 length: 16; CDR3 DNA: TGTGCCAGCAGTGTCCACGACAGGGGGCGTTTCTACGAGCAGTACTTC; CDR3 protein: CASSVHDRGRFYEQYF
V gene: TRBV30; D gene: TRBD1; clone size: NA; J gene: TRBJ1-1; CDR3 length: 13; CDR3 DNA: TGTGCCTCCCAGGGGGCGCGGAACACTGAAGCTTTCTTT; CDR3 protein: CASQGARNTEAFF
V gene: TRBV30; D gene: NA; clone size: NA; J gene: TRBJ2-3; CDR3 length: 13; CDR3 DNA: TGTGCCTGGATTTTACAGGGCACAGATACGCAGTATTTT; CDR3 protein: CAWILQGTDTQYF
V gene: TRBV11-2; D gene: NA; clone size: few; J gene: TRBJ2-2; CDR3 length: 17; CDR3 DNA: TGTGCCAGCACCCACTTGGGGGGGGGCTTGGGCACCGGGGAGCTGTTTTTT; CDR3 protein: CASTHLGGGLGTGELFF
V gene: TRBV13; D gene: TRBD1; clone size: NA; J gene: TRBJ1-2; CDR3 length: 15; CDR3 DNA: TGTGCCAGCAGCCCGCAGGGTCAGGGGGCCCATGGCTACACCTTC; CDR3 protein: CASSPQGQGAHGYTF
V gene: TRBV7-9; D gene: TRBD1; clone size: once; J gene: TRBJ1-4; CDR3 length: 15; CDR3 DNA: TGTGCCAGCAGCGCGGACAGGGCGACTAATGAAAAACTGTTTTTT; CDR3 protein: CASSADRATNEKLFF
V gene: TRBV21-1; D gene: NA; clone size: few; J gene: TRBJ2-5; CDR3 length: 14; CDR3 DNA: TGTGCCAGCAGCCGCCAAGGGGGTTGGGAGACCCAGTACTTC; CDR3 protein: CASSRQGGWETQYF
V gene: TRBV5-1; D gene: NA; clone size: once; J gene: TRBJ2-6; CDR3 length: 16; CDR3 DNA: TGCGCCAGCAGCAGGGACACCAACTCTGGGGCCAACGTCCTGACTTTC; CDR3 protein: CASSRDTNSGANVLTF